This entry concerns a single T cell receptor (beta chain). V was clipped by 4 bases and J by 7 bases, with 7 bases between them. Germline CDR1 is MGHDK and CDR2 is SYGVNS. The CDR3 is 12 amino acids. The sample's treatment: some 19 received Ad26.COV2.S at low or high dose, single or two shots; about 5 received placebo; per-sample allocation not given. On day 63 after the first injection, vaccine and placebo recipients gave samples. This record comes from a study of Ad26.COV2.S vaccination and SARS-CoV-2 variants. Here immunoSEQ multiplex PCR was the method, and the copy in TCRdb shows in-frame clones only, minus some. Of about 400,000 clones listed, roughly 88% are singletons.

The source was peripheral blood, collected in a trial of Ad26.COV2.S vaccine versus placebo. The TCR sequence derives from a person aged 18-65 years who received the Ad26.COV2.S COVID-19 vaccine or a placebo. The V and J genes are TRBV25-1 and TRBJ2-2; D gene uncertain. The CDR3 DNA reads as TGTGCCAGCAGTGTTAGCATCGGGGAGCTGTTTTTT. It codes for CASSVSIGELFF.